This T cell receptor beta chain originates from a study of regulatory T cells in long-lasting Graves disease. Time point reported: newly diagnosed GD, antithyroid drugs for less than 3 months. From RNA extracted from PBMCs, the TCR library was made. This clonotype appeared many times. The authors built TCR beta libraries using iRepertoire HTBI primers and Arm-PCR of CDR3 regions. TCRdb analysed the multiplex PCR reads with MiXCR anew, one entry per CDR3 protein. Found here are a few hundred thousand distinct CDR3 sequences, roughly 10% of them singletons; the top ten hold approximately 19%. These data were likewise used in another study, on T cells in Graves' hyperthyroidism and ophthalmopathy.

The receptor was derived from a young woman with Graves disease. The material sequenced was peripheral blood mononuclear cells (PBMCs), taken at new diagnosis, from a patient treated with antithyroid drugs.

DNA for the CDR3: TGCAGTGCTGGTCGACTAGCGAGACTCTACAATGAGCAGTTCTTC. Translating it yields CSAGRLARLYNEQFF. The chain is built from TRBV20-1 and TRBJ2-1; 8 nucleotides align to TRBD2. This CDR3 contains 15 residues. From germline, CDR1 is DFQATT and CDR2 SNEGSKA (reference sequence). V lost 5 bases and J lost 3; bases outside the gene matches: 9.